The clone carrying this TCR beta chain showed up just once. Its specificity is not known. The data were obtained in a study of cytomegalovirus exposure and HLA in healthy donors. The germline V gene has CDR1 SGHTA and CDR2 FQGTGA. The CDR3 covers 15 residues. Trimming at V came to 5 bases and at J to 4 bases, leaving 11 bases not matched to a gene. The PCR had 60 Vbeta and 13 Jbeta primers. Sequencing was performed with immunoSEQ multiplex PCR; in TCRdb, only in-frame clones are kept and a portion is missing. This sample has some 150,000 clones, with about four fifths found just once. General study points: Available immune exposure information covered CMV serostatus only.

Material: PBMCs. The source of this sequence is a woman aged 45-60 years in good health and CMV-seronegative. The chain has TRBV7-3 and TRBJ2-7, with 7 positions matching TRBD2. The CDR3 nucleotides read TGTGCCAGCAGCCCGGGAGGCTTGGGGGTTTACGAGCAGTACTTC. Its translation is CASSPGGLGVYEQYF. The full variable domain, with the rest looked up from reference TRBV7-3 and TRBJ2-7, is GAGVSQTPSNKVTEKGKYVELRCDPISGHTALYWYRQSLGQGPEFLIYFQGTGAADDSGLPNDRFFAVRPEGSVSTLKIQRTERGDSAVYLCASSPGGLGVYEQYFGPGTRLTVT.